This TCR beta chain was recovered during a study of shared clonotypes between healthy human individuals (TCRdb year 2020). Concerning the study at large: A few men and a couple of women, aged 18 to 49 years, made up the cohort. To increase sequencing depth and limit assay-specific biases, different laboratories used diverse techniques to prepare libraries and sequence TCR repertoires. For each donor, CD4 naive and CD4 memory were each given three plates, CD8 naive was given two plates, and CD8 memory was given one plate. Between about 0.85 and 10 billion PBMCs per donor were obtained by leukapheresis. To estimate repertoire size and how much clonotypes are shared between individuals, the study performed deep sequencing of blood TCR repertoires from five healthy adults. What the authors observed across the whole study: Because the study included only a small number of donors, the genetic and exposure-history diversity represented was limited. Only blood was sampled, and tissue TCR repertoires likely differ from those in blood. Larger estimated clonotype richness was generally found for naive subsets than for memory subsets. Compared with non-shared clonotypes, the clonotypes found in all four sorted-subset donors had higher generation probabilities. Pairwise subsampling indicated that sequencing depth was expected to affect the degree of clonotype sharing among donors. About 5% of naive CD4, roughly 3.5% of naive CD8, around 2.3% of memory CD4, and more than 0.35% of memory CD8 clonotypes were shared across a few donors. Rarefaction of sorted-subset datasets indicated incomplete sequencing despite the large sequencing depth.

The germline V gene (reference sequence) specifies LNHNV as CDR1 and YYDKDF as CDR2. Its CDR3 holds 18 amino acids, cysteine through phenylalanine. Only the CDR3 part of the read is kept: 54 bases, read in frame from the first base. V loses 7 bases at its end and J loses 0 bases; junction bases beyond the gene matches: 11. Using the deep immunoSEQ assay, multiplex PCR amplified TCR CDR3 regions from genomic DNA. Extracted genomic DNA from each cell subset was distributed evenly across all wells of several immunoSEQ 96-well plates, and each plate was treated as a replicate. For sorted subsets, around 0.2 ug of genomic DNA, equivalent to around 30,000 T cell genomes, went into each replicate PCR. The purified libraries were quantified using a Qubit 3.0 fluorometer, sized with a Bioanalyzer 2100, and then quantified again using the KAPA Library Quantification kit. Every immunoSEQ 96-well plate was sequenced on a separate single-read 150-cycle Illumina NextSeq 550 flow cell. In the original analysis: Because the immunoSEQ output included only junctional sequences and no quality scores, the filtering could not be the same as the filtering used for full-length reads. To assign V/J genes and CDR3, sequences were annotated against IMGT germline references using PyIR, a Python wrapper for IgBLAST v1.9. Any read was removed if the V/J assignment was weak (E-value above 1e-6), the CDR3 was missing, or the read contained stop codons, out-of-frame junctions, or ambiguous translated residues. V3J clonotypes were defined as sequences sharing an identical inferred V gene, J gene, and CDR3 amino acid sequence. To compute the percentage overlap between repertoires, the number of shared unique clonotypes was divided by the size of the smaller repertoire. RTK rarefaction, the Chao1 estimator, and Recon v2.1 estimates of unobserved clonotypes were used to assess repertoire richness. Generation probabilities for all TCRbeta clonotypes obtained by the gDNA method from a handful of donors were computed using OLGA. The immuneACCESS repertoire file appears here via TCRdb, limited to in-frame rearrangements. These files lack a portion of the clones; in checked studies, under half of the deficit traces to unresolved V genes, and the cause of the others is not known. The V and J calls and clone size were taken over from that table, and D and trimming were inferred from the DNA. The sample contains 2 million to 2.5 million clones, 90% to 95% of them found a single time. The biggest ten clones account for about 0.34% of the sample.

Donors were healthy HIV-negative adults with no recently reported acute infections or vaccinations. Every donor was a Caucasian adult living in Nashville, Tennessee, USA. CD4+ T cells were enriched by magnetic negative selection; naive cells were then positively selected on CD45RA, and the negative fraction formed the memory subset. Blood was obtained by leukapheresis, after which PBMCs were separated by Ficoll-Histopaque density gradient centrifugation and cryopreserved in liquid nitrogen vapor phase. Analytical flow cytometry was used to check the purity and quantity of each magnetically sorted T cell population. Genomic DNA was isolated from every sorted fraction and measured by UV absorbance on a Nanodrop 2000c. As regards this clone: It has no known antigen specificity. The input lacks base qualities; no much larger clone sits a single base away.

Material for sequencing was naive CD4+ T cells from PBMCs. The intended sense of this specimen's cell subset or site label: CD45RA+ positively selected. The source of this sequence is a man between 18 and 35 years old in good health. Some clones in this sample may be carry-over from other donors' samples. The V and J genes are TRBV15 and TRBJ2-6; the junction holds 8 bases that match TRBD1. CDR3 sequence: CATTPKGDRTSGANVLTF. The DNA sequence follows: TGTGCCACCACCCCGAAGGGGGACAGGACCTCTGGGGCCAACGTCCTGACTTTC.